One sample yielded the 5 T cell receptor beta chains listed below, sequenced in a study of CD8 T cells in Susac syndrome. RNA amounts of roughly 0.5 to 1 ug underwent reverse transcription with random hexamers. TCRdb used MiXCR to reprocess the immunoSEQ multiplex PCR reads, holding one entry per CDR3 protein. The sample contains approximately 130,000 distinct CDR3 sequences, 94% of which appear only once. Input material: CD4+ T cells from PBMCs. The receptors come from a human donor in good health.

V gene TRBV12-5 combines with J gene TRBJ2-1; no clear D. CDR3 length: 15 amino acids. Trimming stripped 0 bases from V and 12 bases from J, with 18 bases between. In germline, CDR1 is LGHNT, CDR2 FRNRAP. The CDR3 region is CASGLVGTDKSAQFF. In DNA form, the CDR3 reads TGTGCTAGTGGTTTGGTAGGTACAGATAAATCAGCGCAGTTCTTC.

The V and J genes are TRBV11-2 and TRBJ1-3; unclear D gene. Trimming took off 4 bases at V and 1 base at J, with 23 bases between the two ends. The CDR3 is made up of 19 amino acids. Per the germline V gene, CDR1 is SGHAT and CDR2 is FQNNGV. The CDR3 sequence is CASSSTGPRHGGSGNTIYF. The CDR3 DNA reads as TGTGCCAGCAGCTCGACCGGGCCCCGACATGGCGGGTCTGGAAACACCATATATTTT.

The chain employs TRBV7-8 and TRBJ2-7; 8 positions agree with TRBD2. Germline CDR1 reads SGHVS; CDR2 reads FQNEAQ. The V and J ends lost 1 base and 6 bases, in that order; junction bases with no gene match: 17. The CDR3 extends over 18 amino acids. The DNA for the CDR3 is TGTGCCAGCAGCTTAGAATCGGTCGGAGCGGGAGCATTAGCCGAGCAGTACTTC. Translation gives CASSLESVGAGALAEQYF.

CDR3 sequence reads: CASRDDGSYEQYF. For the CDR3, the DNA is TGTGCCAGCCGGGACGACGGGTCCTACGAGCAGTACTTC. The J gene is TRBJ2-7, the V gene TRBV2; the D gene could be TRBD1 or TRBD2 (5 bases each). V was pared by 8 bases and J by 1 base, with 12 bases between. This CDR3 spans 13 amino acids. Germline V gene data show CDR1 as SNHLY and CDR2 as FYNNEI.

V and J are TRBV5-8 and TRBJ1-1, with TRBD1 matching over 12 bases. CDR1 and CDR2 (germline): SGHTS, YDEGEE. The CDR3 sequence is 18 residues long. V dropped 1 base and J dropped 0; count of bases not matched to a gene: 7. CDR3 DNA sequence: TGTGCCAGCAGCTTGCTGGCCGGGACAGGGGGCGTGAACACTGAAGCTTTCTTT. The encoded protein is CASSLLAGTGGVNTEAFF.